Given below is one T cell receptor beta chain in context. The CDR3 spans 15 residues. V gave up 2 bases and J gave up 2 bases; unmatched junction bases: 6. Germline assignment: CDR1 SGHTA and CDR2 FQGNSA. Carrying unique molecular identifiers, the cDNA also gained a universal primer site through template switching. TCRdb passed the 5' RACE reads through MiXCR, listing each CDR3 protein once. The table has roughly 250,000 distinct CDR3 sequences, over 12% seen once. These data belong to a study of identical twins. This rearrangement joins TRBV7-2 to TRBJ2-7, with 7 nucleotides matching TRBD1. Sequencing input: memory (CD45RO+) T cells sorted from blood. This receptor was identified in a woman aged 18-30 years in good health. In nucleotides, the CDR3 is TGTGCCAGCAGCTTATACAGGGGTCAGACCTACGAGCAGTACTTC. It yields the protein CASSLYRGQTYEQYF.